These T cell receptor beta chains were read from a single sample in a study of shared clonotypes between healthy human individuals. Clones were sequenced by immunoSEQ multiplex PCR, and TCRdb holds only the in-frame ones, with some missing. This table has about 1 million clones, about 75% appearing once. Sequenced: memory CD4+ T cells sorted from blood. Source of these receptors: a young man in good health. Each CDR3 is given with its conserved first and last residue. The D gene is left open where the match is weak. Some rows mark clone size as missing; the rest say once, few, many or name a class of expanded clone.

j_call clone_size v_call d_call cdr3_aa cdr3_nt
TRBJ2-1 few TRBV5-1 TRBD2 CASRAGDPNEQFF TGCGCCAGCCGGGCGGGGGACCCCAATGAGCAGTTCTTC
TRBJ2-7 . TRBV6-5 TRBD2 CASNTGTSQNEQYF TGTGCCAGCAACACCGGGACTAGTCAGAACGAGCAGTACTTC
TRBJ2-5 . TRBV7-8 . CASSFGLGETQYF TGTGCCAGCAGCTTCGGGTTGGGGGAGACCCAGTACTTC
TRBJ2-7 . TRBV6-5 . CASSLPGGGQYF TGTGCCAGCAGCCTCCCGGGCGGCGGGCAGTACTTC
TRBJ2-3 few TRBV10-1 TRBD2 CASSESSGGIDTQYF TGCGCCAGCAGTGAGTCATCGGGAGGCATCGATACGCAGTATTTT
TRBJ2-1 once TRBV11-2 . CASSLEGNLYNEQFF TGTGCCAGCAGCTTAGAGGGGAACCTTTACAATGAGCAGTTCTTC
TRBJ1-6 few TRBV27 . CASSSTLGSSPLHF TGTGCCAGCAGTTCAACGTTAGGCTCTTCACCCCTCCACTTT
TRBJ2-7 once TRBV7-8 . CASSLGSGSYEQYF TGTGCCAGCAGCTTAGGGTCAGGGTCGTACGAGCAGTACTTC
TRBJ1-1 . TRBV2 TRBD1 CASSEENRGNTEAFF TGTGCCAGCAGTGAAGAGAACAGGGGAAACACTGAAGCTTTCTTT
TRBJ2-3 . TRBV2 TRBD1 CADGGRGRGTDTQYF TGTGCCGACGGGGGCAGGGGGCGGGGCACAGATACGCAGTATTTT
TRBJ2-1 few TRBV6-1 . CASSEALGYNEQFF TGTGCCAGCAGTGAGGCCCTGGGGTACAATGAGCAGTTCTTC
TRBJ2-7 . TRBV7-8 TRBD1 CASSLNRGTYEQYF TGTGCCAGCAGCTTAAACAGGGGTACCTACGAGCAGTACTTC
TRBJ2-7 . TRBV18 . CASSPGEQGNYEQYF TGTGCCAGCTCACCAGGGGAACAGGGAAACTACGAGCAGTACTTC
TRBJ2-5 . TRBV5-1 TRBD1 CASSSGTGLRETQYF TGCGCCAGCAGCTCCGGGACAGGGCTGCGGGAGACCCAGTACTTC
TRBJ2-5 . TRBV20-1 . CSASQPETQYF TGCAGTGCTAGCCAGCCAGAGACCCAGTACTTC
TRBJ1-1 . TRBV5-6 TRBD1 CASSPDRVPNTEAFF TGTGCCAGCAGCCCGGACAGGGTTCCGAACACTGAAGCTTTCTTT